These 8 T cell receptor beta chains were all obtained from the same sample, sequenced in a study of vaccination and CD4 T cells after COVID-19 (dated by TCRdb to about 2022). The antigens these receptors bind are not known. This sample's treatment or condition label indicates: approximately 9-day PBMC culture with coronavirus spike peptide pools or control peptides (ViraFEST assay). The protocol used for the library was PCR. The sequencing machine was an Illumina iSeq 100. DNA from cultured CD4+ T cells underwent TCR sequencing with the Oncomine TCR Beta short-read assay at the Johns Hopkins FTIC core. The public reads were reanalyzed by TCRdb: fastp trimming at Q25, MiXCR alignment, in-frame beta chains only. Identical CDR3 proteins give one entry, which carries the most common genes and DNA. This sample comprises 10,000 to 15,000 distinct CDR3 sequences, roughly 50% of them detected only once. Around 24% of the sample is in the top ten clones.

Sequencing input: CD4+ T cells from blood, cultured in vitro. The receptors here all came from a human donor who had recovered from COVID-19.

The V and J genes are TRBV20-1 and TRBJ2-7; D remains unclear. The CDR3 totals 13 residues. Germline V gives CDR1 DFQATT, CDR2 SNEGSKA (reference sequence). Trimming shortened V by 1 base and J by 6 bases, and 13 bases separated the two germline ends. CDR3 amino acids: CSARVPLAGEQYF. For the CDR3, the DNA is TGCAGTGCTAGAGTCCCCTTAGCTGGCGAGCAGTACTTC.

This clonotype appeared a single time. The gene calls are TRBV27 and TRBJ2-1; the D gene is possibly TRBD2 (6 bases). The CDR3 extends over 17 amino acids. V was shortened by 9 bases and J by 4 bases, with 25 bases between the two germline ends. Germline CDR1 MNHEY, CDR2 SMNVEV (reference sequence). CDR3 protein: CARRSLKNSGQYNEQFF. The DNA for the CDR3 is TGTGCCAGACGGTCCTTGAAGAACAGCGGGCAGTACAATGAGCAGTTCTTC.

The rearrangement links TRBV27 to TRBJ2-6; 9 nucleotides align to TRBD1. This CDR3 contains 17 residues. The V and J ends lost 6 bases and 5 bases, in that order; junction bases with no gene match: 11. Germline V lookup: CDR1 MNHEY, CDR2 SMNVEV (reference sequence). The chain's CDR3 is CASRPGQGLGRANVLTF. In DNA form, the CDR3 reads TGTGCCAGCAGGCCGGGACAGGGTTTGGGGAGGGCCAACGTCCTGACTTTC.

CDR3 coding DNA: TGCAGTCCTACAGGGACCCTATCCTACGAGCAGTACTTC. It yields the protein CSPTGTLSYEQYF. The chain carries TRBV20-1 and TRBJ2-7; tentatively, D is TRBD1 (6 bases). Trimming took off 8 bases at V and 1 base at J, with 15 bases between the two ends. Germline lookup yields CDR1 DFQATT and CDR2 SNEGSKA (reference sequence). The CDR3 consists of 13 residues.

The chain carries TRBV12-3 or TRBV12-4 and TRBJ2-5; D perhaps matches TRBD1 (5 bases). Trimming took 6 bases from V and 2 from J, leaving 13 bases between them. This CDR3 is 14 amino acids long. The CDR3 coding sequence is TGTGCCAGCAGGCTAGGGGTGGCACAAGAGACCCAGTACTTC. Its translation is CASRLGVAQETQYF.

The chain recombines TRBV28 with TRBJ2-6; D call uncertain. Germline CDR1 and CDR2: MDHEN and SYDVKM. Trimming cost V 3 bases and J 0 bases, with 6 bases left between them. The CDR3 spans 15 residues. For the CDR3, the DNA is TGTGCCAGCAGTTTTGAACACTCTGGGGCCAACGTCCTGACTTTC. It encodes CASSFEHSGANVLTF.

This chain joins TRBV24-1 and TRBJ2-7; no clear D. The CDR3 contains 12 residues. Per germline, CDR1 KGHDR and CDR2 SFDVKD. Trimming left V 2 bases short and J 8 bases short, with 9 bases between. The CDR3 DNA follows: TGTGCCACCAGTGATTCGTTGCGGCAGCAGTACTTC. Translation: CATSDSLRQQYF.

This clonotype ranks as large (0.1 to 1%). This chain connects TRBV18 to TRBJ1-2, with no clear D. V was trimmed by 2 bases and J by 7 bases, leaving 14 bases between them. Per the germline V gene, CDR1 is KGHSH and CDR2 is LQKENI. CDR3 length equals 14 residues. CDR3 nucleotide sequence: TGTGCCAGCTCACCATCGTTGGAGGGCGGTGGCTACACCTTC. Amino acid sequence: CASSPSLEGGGYTF.